These 20 T cell receptor beta chains share one sample of origin, sequenced in a study of blood T cell repertoires in COVID-19. Generated by immunoSEQ multiplex PCR, the TCRdb table keeps only in-frame clones and is missing some. The sample has 150,000 to 190,000 clones, about 85% seen once; the top ten hold roughly 8%. Sequencing used peripheral blood. Receptor source: a woman between 55 and 75 years old with COVID-19, enrolled during active disease.

The chain links TRBV7-9 to TRBJ1-1, with D possibly TRBD1 on 5 matching bases. The V end lost 8 bases, the J end lost 7 bases, and 11 bases lay between the germline ends. This CDR3 spans 11 amino acids. CDR1 is SEHNR, CDR2 FQNEAQ, per germline (reference sequence). CDR3 nucleotides: TGTGCCAGCGCGGGGACGTTTGAAGCTTTCTTT. It specifies CASAGTFEAFF.

The chain carries TRBV27 and TRBJ2-7; weak D call: TRBD2 (6 bases). The CDR3 runs to 15 residues. V was clipped by 8 bases and J by 7 bases, with 24 bases between them. CDR1 is MNHEY and CDR2 is SMNVEV in the germline V gene (reference sequence). The CDR3 sequence: CASSQVGLPASEQYF. The CDR3 DNA reads as TGTGCCAGCTCCCAAGTGGGACTCCCGGCGAGTGAGCAGTACTTC.

V gene TRBV12-5 combines with J gene TRBJ1-2; TRBD1 aligns across 10 bases. This CDR3 has 14 residues. With 1 base clipped from V and 8 bases from J, the junction kept 4 bases outside the gene matches. Germline V gene data show CDR1 as LGHNT and CDR2 as FRNRAP. CDR3 loop: CASGLGDRGIGYTF. The DNA for the CDR3 is TGTGCTAGTGGTTTGGGGGACAGGGGTATCGGCTACACCTTC.

The chain has TRBV11-2 and TRBJ1-5; 7 bases align to TRBD1. The CDR3 loop spans 13 amino acids. V was pared by 2 bases and J by 6 bases, with 1 base of the junction left unmatched. Germline CDR1 reads SGHAT; CDR2 reads FQNNGV. CDR3 nucleotide sequence: TGTGCCAGCAGCTTAAACAGGGGTCAGCCCCAGCATTTT. It is translated as CASSLNRGQPQHF.

DNA for the CDR3: TGTGCCTGGAGCCGGACAGGGAATTCACCCCTCCACTTT. This translates into CAWSRTGNSPLHF. The V call is TRBV30, the J call TRBJ1-6, with 8 positions matching TRBD1. This CDR3 contains 13 residues. Germline CDR1 reads GTSNPN; CDR2 reads SVGIG (reference sequence). V lost 3 bases, J lost 7 bases, and 2 bases stayed unmatched.

A few counts support this clone. This rearrangement joins TRBV5-6 to TRBJ1-3; D is uncertain. The CDR3 extends over 13 amino acids. V was cut by 4 bases and J by 4 bases, with 9 bases left in between. Germline V gives CDR1 SGHDT, CDR2 YYEEEE. The CDR3 DNA follows: TGTGCCAGCAGCGGGCCATCGGGAAACACCATATATTTT. Amino acid sequence: CASSGPSGNTIYF.

This rearrangement joins TRBV11-2 to TRBJ2-5; TRBD1 aligns across 10 bases. The CDR3 is 15 residues long. Germline assignment: CDR1 SGHAT and CDR2 FQNNGV. V lost 3 bases and J lost 4; bases outside the gene matches: 5. In DNA, the CDR3 is TGTGCCAGCAGCTTCCAGACAGGGGGCAGAGAGACCCAGTACTTC. Residues: CASSFQTGGRETQYF.

The chain uses TRBV5-4 and TRBJ1-2; TRBD1 agrees at 8 bases. CDR1 is SGHNT, CDR2 YYREEE, per germline (reference sequence). Germline trimming cut 5 bases from V and 4 bases from J; bases unmatched to any gene: 7. The CDR3 is 14 amino acids. CDR3 protein: CASRPRQGTYGYTF. The CDR3 DNA reads as TGTGCCAGCAGGCCGAGACAGGGGACCTATGGCTACACCTTC.

This clone was recorded only once. The chain employs TRBV5-6 and TRBJ2-1; the D gene is possibly TRBD1 (6 bases). The CDR3 has 15 residues. CDR1 is SGHDT, CDR2 YYEEEE, per germline. V was clipped by 2 bases and J by 1 base, with 10 bases between them. This chain's CDR3 is CASSLPGASYNEQFF. As DNA, the CDR3 is TGTGCCAGCAGCTTACCAGGGGCTTCCTACAATGAGCAGTTCTTC.

The chain combines TRBV7-3 with TRBJ1-5, with unresolved D. The CDR3 has 13 amino acids. The ends were cut back, 0 bases at V and 9 bases at J, with 9 bases in the middle. Looked up from germline, CDR1 is SGHTA and CDR2 is FQGTGA. In DNA, the CDR3 is TGTGCCAGCAGCTTAACTAAGGGAGGGCCCCAGCATTTT. Amino acid sequence: CASSLTKGGPQHF.

J is TRBJ1-1 and V is TRBV5-1; 7 nucleotides align to TRBD1. The CDR3 runs 15 residues. From germline, CDR1 is SGHRS and CDR2 YFSETQ. V gave up 4 bases and J gave up 4 bases; unmatched junction bases: 10. The CDR3 protein is CASSRSGQLSTEAFF. The CDR3 DNA reads as TGCGCCAGCAGCCGATCGGGACAGCTTAGCACTGAAGCTTTCTTT.

The J gene is TRBJ1-6, the V gene TRBV7-9; 7 bases line up with TRBD1. J was trimmed by 10 bases and V by 5 bases; bases with no gene match: 11. The length of the CDR3 is 15 residues. Germline values: CDR1 SEHNR, CDR2 FQNEAQ (reference sequence). CDR3 coding DNA: TGTGCCAGCAGCGCCCACGACAGGGTGGGGTCACCCCTCCACTTT. The encoded protein is CASSAHDRVGSPLHF.

The V call is TRBV15, the J call TRBJ1-4; maybe TRBD1 (6 bases). The germline gives CDR1 LNHNV, CDR2 YYDKDF (reference sequence). With 8 bases removed from V and 8 bases from J, the gap between germline ends came to 21 bases. This CDR3 comprises 15 residues. CDR3: CATQVYGSDREKLFF. CDR3 DNA sequence: TGTGCCACCCAGGTTTACGGTTCCGACAGGGAAAAACTGTTTTTT. The full variable domain, in which reference TRBV15 and TRBJ1-4 provide the parts outside the CDR3, is DAMVIQNPRYQVTQFGKPVTLSCSQTLNHNVMYWYQQKSSQAPKLLFHYYDKDFNNEADTPDNFQSRRPNTSFCFLDIRSPGLGDTAMYLCATQVYGSDREKLFFGSGTQLSVL.

This clone has just one count. V is TRBV6-5 and J is TRBJ1-4; TRBD1 matches 7 bases. The germline V gene has CDR1 MNHEY and CDR2 SVGAGI. The V gene end was trimmed by 8 bases and the J gene end by 5 bases; junction bases not matched to a gene: 8. This CDR3 spans 14 amino acids. The CDR3 sequence: CASFQGVWNEKLFF. CDR3 nucleotide sequence: TGTGCCAGCTTCCAGGGGGTATGGAATGAAAAACTGTTTTTT.

This chain connects TRBV6-4 to TRBJ1-2, with D perhaps matching TRBD1 (5 bases). The CDR3 loop spans 15 amino acids. Trimming took off 6 bases at V and 2 bases at J, with 16 bases between the two ends. Per the germline V gene, CDR1 is MRHNA and CDR2 is SNTAGT. The CDR3 region is CASRIQGMGNYGYTF. The CDR3 nucleotides read TGTGCCAGCAGGATCCAGGGAATGGGGAACTATGGCTACACCTTC.

CDR3 amino acids: CASRKLAGGFSYEQYF. The CDR3 DNA reads as TGTGCCAGCAGGAAACTAGCGGGGGGGTTCTCCTACGAGCAGTACTTC. This chain uses TRBV7-2 with TRBJ2-7, with 13 bases that match TRBD2. The junction had 5 bases not matched to a gene; V was cut back by 6 bases and J by 0 bases. Germline V lookup: CDR1 SGHTA, CDR2 FQGNSA. This CDR3 has 16 amino acids.

The V call is TRBV7-6, the J call TRBJ2-5, with 8 bases lining up with TRBD2. Looked up from germline, CDR1 is SGHVS and CDR2 is FNYEAQ. V was pared by 6 bases and J by 5 bases, with 14 bases of the junction left unmatched. The CDR3 sequence is 16 residues long. The CDR3 loop is CASRRGLAGTGETQYF. Here the CDR3 DNA reads TGTGCCAGCAGAAGAGGTTTAGCGGGGACGGGGGAGACCCAGTACTTC.

The V and J genes are TRBV12-3 or TRBV12-4 and TRBJ1-1; TRBD1 might be the D (6 bases). V shed 6 bases and J shed 1 base, with 9 bases lying between them. This CDR3 has 13 residues. This CDR3 is CASRARGNTEAFF. The CDR3, as DNA: TGTGCCAGCAGGGCCAGGGGGAACACTGAAGCTTTCTTT.

The gene calls are TRBV7-9 and TRBJ1-3; D uncertain. The CDR3 consists of 11 residues. Germline V gene data show CDR1 as SEHNR and CDR2 as FQNEAQ (reference sequence). The CDR3 DNA sequence: TGTGCTTCTAGCTCTGGAAACACCATATATTTT. This sequence encodes CASSSGNTIYF.

A word on this clone: Within the sample, other DNA sequences also encode this same CDR3. The gene calls are TRBV7-2 and TRBJ1-2; TRBD1 aligns across 8 bases. In germline, CDR1 is SGHTA, CDR2 FQGNSA. J was trimmed by 6 bases and V by 1 base; bases with no gene match: 4. This CDR3 is 14 amino acids long. CDR3 sequence reads: CASSLDRTGHGYTF. DNA of the CDR3: TGTGCCAGCAGCTTAGACCGGACAGGGCATGGCTACACCTTC.